A selection of T cell receptor beta chains follows, all from one sample in a study of a mutant IDH1 vaccine in newly diagnosed glioma. The protocol was immunoSEQ multiplex PCR, while the TCRdb copy is restricted to in-frame clones and leaves out a portion. In the table there are 45,000 to 70,000 clones, 75% to 85% of which are singletons. The antigens of these receptors remain unknown. Sample: PBMCs, taken from a glioma patient whose treatment included an IDH1 peptide vaccine. These receptors came from a man aged 30-40 years with glioma. The CDR3 runs from the conserved cysteine through the conserved F or W. A D gene is named only where the DNA matches it firmly. Clone size is given for some rows only: seen once, a few or many times, or a class if the clone is expanded.

>NA|TRBV7-9|NA|TRBJ2-1
CASSLVARISYNEQFF
TGTGCCAGCAGCTTAGTGGCCCGAATCTCTTACAATGAGCAGTTCTTC
>NA|TRBV11-2|NA|TRBJ1-4
CASSLQGIGEKLFF
TGTGCCAGCAGCTTACAGGGAATTGGTGAAAAACTGTTTTTT
>few|TRBV6-5|NA|TRBJ1-1
CASRYGGTGYGAFF
TGTGCCAGCAGATACGGGGGTACAGGGTATGGAGCTTTCTTT
>NA|TRBV27|NA|TRBJ2-3
CASSLRPGWSTDTQYF
TGTGCCAGCAGTTTAAGACCGGGGTGGAGCACAGATACGCAGTATTTT
>NA|TRBV2|TRBD2|TRBJ2-7
CASTQGLAGEYYEQYF
TGTGCCAGCACCCAAGGGCTAGCGGGGGAATACTACGAGCAGTACTTC
>NA|TRBV6-6|NA|TRBJ2-3
CASSLFDTQYF
TGTGCCAGCAGCCTATTTGATACGCAGTATTTT
>NA|TRBV5-1|NA|TRBJ2-1
CASSLGGLDEQFF
TGCGCCAGCAGCTTGGGGGGGTTGGATGAGCAGTTCTTC
>NA|TRBV5-6|NA|TRBJ2-5
CASSLKTGGETQYF
TGTGCCAGCAGCCTCAAGACAGGAGGAGAGACCCAGTACTTC
>NA|TRBV30|NA|TRBJ1-5
CAWSVGQSNQPQHF
TGTGCCTGGAGTGTCGGACAGTCCAATCAGCCCCAGCATTTT
>NA|TRBV6-6|TRBD1|TRBJ2-7
CASRDAGTGGFYEQYF
TGTGCCAGCAGGGACGCCGGGACAGGGGGTTTCTACGAGCAGTACTTC
>NA|TRBV9|TRBD1|TRBJ2-7
CASSVSPGQGYYEQYF
TGTGCCAGCAGCGTATCACCGGGACAGGGGTACTACGAGCAGTACTTC
>NA|TRBV28|NA|TRBJ1-6
CASSLMGSPLHF
TGTGCCAGCAGTTTGATGGGTTCACCCCTCCACTTT
>NA|TRBV7-7|NA|TRBJ2-5
CASSLGGSGKTTQYF
TGTGCCAGCAGCTTAGGAGGGTCAGGGAAAACGACCCAGTACTTC
>NA|TRBV7-2|TRBD1|TRBJ1-2
CASSRPTGAWQGYTF
TGTGCCAGCAGCCGTCCGACAGGGGCGTGGCAAGGCTACACCTTC
>once|TRBV7-8|NA|TRBJ2-3
CASSLAGGTDTQYF
TGTGCCAGCAGCTTAGCGGGGGGAACAGATACGCAGTATTTT
>NA|TRBV5-1|NA|TRBJ2-2
CASRNPNTGELFF
TGCGCCAGCAGGAATCCGAACACCGGGGAGCTGTTTTTT
>NA|TRBV18|TRBD2|TRBJ2-5
CASSPRTSGALSRETQYF
TGTGCCAGCTCACCACGGACTAGCGGGGCCCTTTCCCGAGAGACCCAGTACTTC
>once|TRBV28|TRBD1|TRBJ1-5
CASSLSGQGVNQPQHF
TGTGCCAGCAGTTTATCCGGACAGGGGGTTAATCAGCCCCAGCATTTT
>NA|TRBV6-6|TRBD1|TRBJ1-2
CASRTQGAPYGYTF
TGTGCCAGCAGGACACAGGGGGCTCCCTATGGCTACACCTTC
>NA|TRBV5-1|NA|TRBJ1-6
CASSFAGDNSPLHF
TGCGCCAGCAGCTTTGCAGGGGACAATTCACCCCTCCACTTT
>NA|TRBV4-1|TRBD2|TRBJ2-5
CASSPSTSGGPYSYQETQYF
TGCGCCAGCAGCCCTTCGACTAGCGGGGGGCCATATTCGTACCAAGAGACCCAGTACTTC
>few|TRBV5-1|NA|TRBJ1-4
CASSLAGAGSNEKLFF
TGCGCCAGCAGCTTGGCTGGGGCAGGCTCCAATGAAAAACTGTTTTTT
>NA|TRBV25-1|NA|TRBJ2-1
CASSGVSGLGNEQFF
TGTGCCAGCAGTGGAGTGTCGGGCCTTGGCAATGAGCAGTTCTTC
>NA|TRBV4-1|NA|TRBJ2-7
CASSQILQGSYEQYF
TGCGCCAGCAGCCAGATTTTACAGGGCTCCTACGAGCAGTACTTC
>once|TRBV6-6|NA|TRBJ2-2
CASSRPYQGTGELFF
TGTGCCAGCAGTCGACCTTACCAAGGCACCGGGGAGCTGTTTTTT
>NA|TRBV4-1|NA|TRBJ1-6
CASSQDRTQGIRSLHF
TGCGCCAGCAGCCAAGACCGGACTCAGGGCATTAGATCCCTCCACTTT
>NA|TRBV19|TRBD2|TRBJ2-1
CASSPKTSGGLIRYNEQFF
TGTGCCAGTAGTCCGAAGACTAGCGGGGGGCTAATCCGATACAATGAGCAGTTCTTC
>NA|TRBV12-2|NA|TRBJ1-1
CADPGEAFF
TGTGCAGACCCAGGAGAAGCTTTCTTT